Included here is one TCR beta chain sequence, with context. This sample is part of a study of blood T cell repertoires in COVID-19. Study-level background: Both acute and convalescent COVID-19 samples were obtained from the United States, Italy and Spain.

The CDR3 has 15 amino acids. The ends were cut back, 2 bases at V and 4 bases at J, with 14 bases in the middle. CDR1 and CDR2 (germline): MNHEY, SVGAGI. The repertoire was sequenced with immunoSEQ multiplex PCR; TCRdb's copy has only in-frame clones and lacks some. The sample lists 130,000 to 150,000 clones, 70% to 90% occurring once. The sequenced sample consisted of PBMCs or T cells enriched from blood (not recorded which). The clonotype comes from a woman aged 30 to 39 with acute COVID-19. The chain uses TRBV6-5 and TRBJ1-1; D is unresolved. The CDR3 here is CASSYLPPTRTEAFF. The CDR3 DNA sequence: TGTGCCAGCAGTTACCTCCCCCCAACACGCACTGAAGCTTTCTTT.